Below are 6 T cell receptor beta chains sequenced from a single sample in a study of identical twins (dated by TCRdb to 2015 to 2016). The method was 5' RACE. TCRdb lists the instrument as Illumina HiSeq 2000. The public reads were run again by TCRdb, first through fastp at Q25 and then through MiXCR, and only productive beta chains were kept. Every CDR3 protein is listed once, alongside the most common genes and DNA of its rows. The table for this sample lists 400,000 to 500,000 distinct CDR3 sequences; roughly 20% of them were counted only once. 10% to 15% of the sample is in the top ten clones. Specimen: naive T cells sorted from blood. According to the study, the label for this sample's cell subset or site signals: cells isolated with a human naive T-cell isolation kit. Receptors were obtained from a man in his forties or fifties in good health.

The CDR3 here is CSARLAEVNTGELFF. Here the CDR3 DNA reads TGCAGTGCGCGTCTAGCGGAGGTGAACACCGGGGAGCTGTTTTTT. J is TRBJ2-2 and V is TRBV20-1; 7 nucleotides line up with TRBD2. The CDR3 runs to 15 residues. Trimming cost V 6 bases and J 1 base; bases outside gene matches: 8. Germline CDR1 DFQATT, CDR2 SNEGSKA (reference sequence).

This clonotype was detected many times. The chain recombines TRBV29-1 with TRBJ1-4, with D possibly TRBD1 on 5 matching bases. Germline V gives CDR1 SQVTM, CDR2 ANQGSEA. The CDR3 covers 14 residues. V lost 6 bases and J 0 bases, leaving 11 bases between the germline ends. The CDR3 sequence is CSVRQTATNEKLFF. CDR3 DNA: TGCAGCGTCCGCCAGACAGCAACTAATGAAAAACTGTTTTTT.

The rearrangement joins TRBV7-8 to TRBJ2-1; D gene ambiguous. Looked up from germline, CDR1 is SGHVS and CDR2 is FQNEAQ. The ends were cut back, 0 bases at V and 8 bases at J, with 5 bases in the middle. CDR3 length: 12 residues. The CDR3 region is CASSLAMDEQFF. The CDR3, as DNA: TGTGCCAGCAGCTTAGCGATGGATGAGCAGTTCTTC.

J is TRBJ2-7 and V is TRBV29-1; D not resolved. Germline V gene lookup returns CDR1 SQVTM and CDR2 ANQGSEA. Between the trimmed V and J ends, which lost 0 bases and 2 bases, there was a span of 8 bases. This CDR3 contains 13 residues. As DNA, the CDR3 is TGCAGCGTTGAAGAGGTGGCGACCTACGAGCAGTACTTC. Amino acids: CSVEEVATYEQYF.

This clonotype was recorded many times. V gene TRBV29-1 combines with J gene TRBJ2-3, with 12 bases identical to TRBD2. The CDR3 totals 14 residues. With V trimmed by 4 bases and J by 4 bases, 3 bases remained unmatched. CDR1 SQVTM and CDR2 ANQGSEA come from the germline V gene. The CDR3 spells CSVVGLAGPDTQYF. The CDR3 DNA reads TGCAGCGTTGTTGGACTAGCGGGACCAGATACGCAGTATTTT.

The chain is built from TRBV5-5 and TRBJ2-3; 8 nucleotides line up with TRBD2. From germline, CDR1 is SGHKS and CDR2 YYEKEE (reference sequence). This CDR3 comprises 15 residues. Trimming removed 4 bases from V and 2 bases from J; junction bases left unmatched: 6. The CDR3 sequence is CASSLVRGVTDTQYF. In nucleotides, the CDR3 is TGTGCCAGCAGCCTGGTGCGGGGGGTCACAGATACGCAGTATTTT.